This T cell receptor (beta chain) was identified during a study of liver allograft versus peripheral blood T cells. Across the study: Transplanted-liver T cell receptor repertoires were compared with recipients' peripheral blood repertoires.

In TCRdb, the reads were re-called with MiXCR into one record per CDR3 protein. The sample consists of about 14,000 distinct CDR3 sequences, approximately 17% of them appearing once. Concerning this clonotype itself: Its antigen is still unknown.

CDR1 and CDR2 (germline): GTSNPN, SVGIG (reference sequence). With 0 bases removed from V and 3 bases from J, the gap between germline ends came to 9 bases. This CDR3 region has 14 residues. Study-wide results and caveats: Reports indicated that T cell receptor repertoires inside liver allografts differed from those in peripheral blood.

This clonotype originated in a human patient who had a liver transplant. Among the T cells, some may be from the graft donor. The chain recombines TRBV30 with TRBJ1-5; D unclear. CDR3 in amino acids: CAWSVWGNNQPQHF. CDR3 nucleotides: TGTGCCTGGAGTGTTTGGGGTAACAATCAGCCCCAGCATTTT.